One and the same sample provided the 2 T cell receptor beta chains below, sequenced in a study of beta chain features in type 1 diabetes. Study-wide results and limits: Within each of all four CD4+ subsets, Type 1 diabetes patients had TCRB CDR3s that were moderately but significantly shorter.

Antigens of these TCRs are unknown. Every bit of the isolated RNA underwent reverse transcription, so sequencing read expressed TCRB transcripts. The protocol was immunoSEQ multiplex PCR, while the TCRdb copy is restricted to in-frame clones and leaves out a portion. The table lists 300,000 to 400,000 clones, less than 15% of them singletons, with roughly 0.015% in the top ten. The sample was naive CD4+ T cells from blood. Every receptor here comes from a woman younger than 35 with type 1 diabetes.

The CDR3 reads CASSASGYRDNEQFF. CDR3 nucleotides: TGTGCCAGCAGCGCGAGCGGGTATAGGGACAATGAGCAGTTCTTC. The chain employs TRBV7-2 and TRBJ2-1, with D possibly TRBD2 on 6 matching bases. CDR1 and CDR2 from the germline V gene are SGHTA and FQGNSA. V lost 5 bases and J 5 bases, leaving 16 bases between the germline ends. There are 15 residues in the CDR3.

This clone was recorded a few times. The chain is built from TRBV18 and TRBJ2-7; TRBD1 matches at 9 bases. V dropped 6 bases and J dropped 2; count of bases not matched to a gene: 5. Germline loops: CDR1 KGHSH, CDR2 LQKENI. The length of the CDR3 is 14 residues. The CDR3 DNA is TGTGCCAGCTCTCGTGACAGGGGGGCCTACGAGCAGTACGTC. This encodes CASSRDRGAYEQYV.